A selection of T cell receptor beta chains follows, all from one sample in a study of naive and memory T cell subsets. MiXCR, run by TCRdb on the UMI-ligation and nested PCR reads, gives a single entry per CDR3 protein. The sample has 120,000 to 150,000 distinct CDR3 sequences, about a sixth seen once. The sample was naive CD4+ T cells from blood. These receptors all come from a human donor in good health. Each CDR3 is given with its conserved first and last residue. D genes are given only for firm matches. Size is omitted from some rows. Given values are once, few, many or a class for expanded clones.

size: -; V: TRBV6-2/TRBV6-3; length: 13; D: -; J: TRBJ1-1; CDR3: CASSYRVVTEAFF; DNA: TGTGCCAGCAGTTATCGGGTTGTCACTGAAGCTTTCTTT
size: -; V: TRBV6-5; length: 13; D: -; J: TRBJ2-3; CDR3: CASSTTVRDTQYF; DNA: TGTGCCAGCAGCACGACTGTCCGGGATACGCAGTATTTT
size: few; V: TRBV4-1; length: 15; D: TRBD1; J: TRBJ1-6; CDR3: CASSQDSTGNSPLHF; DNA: TGCGCCAGCAGCCAAGATTCGACAGGGAATTCACCCCTCCACTTT
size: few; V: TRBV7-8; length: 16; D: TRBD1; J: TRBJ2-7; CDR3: CASSLDRDRLSYEQYF; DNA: TGTGCCAGCAGCTTGGACCGGGACAGGCTATCCTACGAGCAGTACTTC
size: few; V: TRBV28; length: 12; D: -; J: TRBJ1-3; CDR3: CASYGRSNTIYF; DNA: TGTGCCAGCTATGGGAGGAGCAACACCATATATTTT
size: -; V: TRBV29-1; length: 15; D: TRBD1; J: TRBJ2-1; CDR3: CSVEKDRGTPWEQFF; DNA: TGCAGCGTTGAAAAGGACAGGGGCACCCCGTGGGAGCAGTTCTTC
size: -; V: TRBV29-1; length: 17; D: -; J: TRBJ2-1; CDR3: CSVSGSGPTSSYNEQFF; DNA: TGCAGCGTTTCTGGTTCTGGGCCCACGAGCTCCTACAATGAGCAGTTCTTC
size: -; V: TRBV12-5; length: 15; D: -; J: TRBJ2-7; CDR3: CASGQGLFNTYEQYF; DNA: TGTGCTAGTGGTCAGGGACTTTTCAATACCTACGAGCAGTACTTC
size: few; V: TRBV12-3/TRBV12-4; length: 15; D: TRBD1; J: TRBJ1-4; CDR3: CASSRNRGRGGKLFF; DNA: TGTGCCAGCAGCCGAAACAGGGGTAGAGGCGGAAAACTGTTTTTT
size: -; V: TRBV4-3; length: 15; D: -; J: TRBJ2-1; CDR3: CASSQVALGYNEQFF; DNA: TGCGCCAGCAGCCAAGTCGCACTGGGCTACAATGAGCAGTTCTTC
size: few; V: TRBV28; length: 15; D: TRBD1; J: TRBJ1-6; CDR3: CASRDTAGGHSPLHF; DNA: TGTGCCAGCAGGGATACAGCAGGGGGCCATTCACCCCTCCACTTT
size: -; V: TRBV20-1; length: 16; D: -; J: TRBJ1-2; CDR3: CSARLLAGTGNYGYTF; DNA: TGCAGTGCTAGACTGCTGGCGGGCACCGGCAACTATGGCTACACCTTC
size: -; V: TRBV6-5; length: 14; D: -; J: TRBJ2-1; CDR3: CASSYSVSRNEQFF; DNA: TGTGCCAGCAGTTACTCGGTCTCGCGCAATGAGCAGTTCTTC
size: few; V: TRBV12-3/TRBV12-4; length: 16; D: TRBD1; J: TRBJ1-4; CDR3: CASSPRQGGRSEKLFF; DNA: TGTGCCAGCAGCCCAAGACAGGGCGGGAGGAGTGAAAAACTGTTTTTT
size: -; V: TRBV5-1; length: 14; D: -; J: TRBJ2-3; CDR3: CASSPDTYTDTQYF; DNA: TGCGCCAGCAGCCCCGATACCTACACAGATACGCAGTATTTT
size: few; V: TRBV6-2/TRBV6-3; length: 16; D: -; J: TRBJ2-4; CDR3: CASTEGGAGAKNIQYF; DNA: TGTGCCAGCACCGAAGGAGGGGCAGGGGCCAAAAACATTCAGTACTTC
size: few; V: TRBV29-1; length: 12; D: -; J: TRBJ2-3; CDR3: CSVRTVGDTQYF; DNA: TGCAGCGTTCGGACGGTGGGAGATACGCAGTATTTT
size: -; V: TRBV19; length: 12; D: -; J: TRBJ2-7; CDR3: CASSTSGYEQYF; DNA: TGTGCCAGTAGTACGTCAGGGTACGAGCAGTACTTC
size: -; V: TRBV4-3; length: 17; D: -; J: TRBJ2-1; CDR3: CASSQDRWGTRYNEQFF; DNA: TGCGCCAGCAGCCAAGATAGGTGGGGAACTCGATACAATGAGCAGTTCTTC
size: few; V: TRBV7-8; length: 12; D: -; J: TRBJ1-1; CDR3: CASSLSTGEAFF; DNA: TGTGCCAGCAGCTTATCGACGGGGGAAGCTTTCTTT
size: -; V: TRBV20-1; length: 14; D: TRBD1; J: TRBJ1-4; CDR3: CSARTGATNEKLFF; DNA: TGCAGTGCTAGAACAGGGGCCACTAATGAAAAACTGTTTTTT
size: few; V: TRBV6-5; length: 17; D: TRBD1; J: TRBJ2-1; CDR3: CASSYGSRPGGIYEQFF; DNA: TGTGCCAGCAGTTACGGCTCAAGGCCAGGGGGCATATATGAGCAGTTCTTC
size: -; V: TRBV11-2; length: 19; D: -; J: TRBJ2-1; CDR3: CASSRGAPVKQYNYNEQFF; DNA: TGTGCCAGCAGCCGAGGAGCCCCCGTGAAGCAATATAACTACAATGAGCAGTTCTTC
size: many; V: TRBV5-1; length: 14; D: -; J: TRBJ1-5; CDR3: CASSLDGSNQPQHF; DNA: TGCGCCAGCAGCCTGGACGGTAGCAATCAGCCCCAGCATTTT
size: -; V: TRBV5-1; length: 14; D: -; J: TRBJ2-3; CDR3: CASSFATGTDTQYF; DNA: TGCGCCAGCAGCTTCGCTACAGGCACAGATACGCAGTATTTT
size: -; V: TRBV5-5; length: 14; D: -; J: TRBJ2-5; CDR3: CASSWDQSQETQYF; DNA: TGTGCCAGCAGCTGGGACCAAAGCCAAGAGACCCAGTACTTC
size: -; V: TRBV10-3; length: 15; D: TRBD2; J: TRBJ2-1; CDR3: CAIRTGTSLNNEQFF; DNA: TGTGCCATCAGGACCGGGACTAGTCTCAACAATGAGCAGTTCTTC
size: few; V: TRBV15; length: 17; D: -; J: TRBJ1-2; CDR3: CATSRAGSGRADDGYTF; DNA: TGTGCCACCAGCAGAGCTGGCTCGGGGAGGGCGGACGATGGCTACACCTTC
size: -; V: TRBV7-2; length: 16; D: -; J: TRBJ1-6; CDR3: CASSLERGLGNSPLHF; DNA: TGTGCCAGCAGCTTAGAGCGGGGACTGGGTAATTCACCCCTCCACTTT
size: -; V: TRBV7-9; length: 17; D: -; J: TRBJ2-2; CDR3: CASSLALAATNTGELFF; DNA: TGTGCCAGCAGCTTGGCCTTAGCGGCTACGAACACCGGGGAGCTGTTTTTT
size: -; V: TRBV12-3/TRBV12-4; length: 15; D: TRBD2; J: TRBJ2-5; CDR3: CASSPGTRWGETQYF; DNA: TGTGCCAGCAGTCCGGGGACTAGGTGGGGAGAGACCCAGTACTTC
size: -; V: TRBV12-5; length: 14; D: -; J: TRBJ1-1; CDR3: CASGLSGSGTEAFF; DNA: TGTGCTAGTGGTTTGTCAGGGAGTGGCACTGAAGCTTTCTTT
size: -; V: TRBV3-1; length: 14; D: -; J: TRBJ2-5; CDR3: CASSQGWTGETQYF; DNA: TGTGCCAGCAGCCAAGGATGGACGGGGGAGACCCAGTACTTC
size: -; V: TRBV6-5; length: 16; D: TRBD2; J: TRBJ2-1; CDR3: CASSRGRTSSYNEQFF; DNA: TGTGCCAGCAGTCGCGGGAGGACGAGCTCCTACAATGAGCAGTTCTTC
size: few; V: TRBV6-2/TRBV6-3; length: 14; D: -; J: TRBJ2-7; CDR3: CASTRHPLGYEQYF; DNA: TGTGCCAGCACCAGACACCCTTTGGGCTACGAGCAGTACTTC
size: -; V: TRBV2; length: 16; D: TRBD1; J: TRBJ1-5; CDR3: CASSELGTAFNQPQHF; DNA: TGTGCCAGCAGTGAACTAGGGACAGCATTTAATCAGCCCCAGCATTTT
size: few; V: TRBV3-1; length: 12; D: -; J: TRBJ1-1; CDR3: CASSQDTRAAFF; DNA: TGTGCCAGCAGCCAAGATACCCGGGCAGCTTTCTTT
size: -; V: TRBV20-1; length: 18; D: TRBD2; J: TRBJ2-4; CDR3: CSANLGRELGFDKNIQYF; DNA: TGCAGTGCTAATTTGGGGCGGGAGTTGGGTTTTGACAAAAACATTCAGTACTTC
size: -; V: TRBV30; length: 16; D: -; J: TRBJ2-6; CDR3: CAWSQGHVSGANVLTF; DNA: TGTGCCTGGAGCCAAGGACACGTCTCTGGGGCCAACGTCCTGACTTTC
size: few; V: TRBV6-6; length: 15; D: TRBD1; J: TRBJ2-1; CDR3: CASRPSGTGYNEQFF; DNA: TGTGCCAGCAGACCTTCCGGGACAGGGTACAATGAGCAGTTCTTC
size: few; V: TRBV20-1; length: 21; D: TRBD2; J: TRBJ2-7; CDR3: CSAKGVGLGTSGRGGRYEQYF; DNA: TGCAGTGCCAAAGGGGTGGGGCTAGGGACTAGCGGGAGAGGTGGGCGCTACGAGCAGTACTTC
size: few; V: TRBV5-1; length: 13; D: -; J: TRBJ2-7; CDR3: CASSLTHTYEQYF; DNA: TGCGCCAGCAGCTTGACTCACACCTACGAGCAGTACTTC
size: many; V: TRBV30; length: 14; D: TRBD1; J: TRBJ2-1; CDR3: CAWKPGQAYNEQFF; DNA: TGTGCCTGGAAGCCGGGACAGGCATACAATGAGCAGTTCTTC
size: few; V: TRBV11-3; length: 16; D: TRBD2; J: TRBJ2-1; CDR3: CASSPFAGGSYNEQFF; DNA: TGTGCCAGCAGCCCGTTCGCGGGAGGGTCCTACAATGAGCAGTTCTTC
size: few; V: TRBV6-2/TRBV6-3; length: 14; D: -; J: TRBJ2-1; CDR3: CASSSPTRGNEQFF; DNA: TGTGCCAGCAGCAGCCCTACGCGCGGCAATGAGCAGTTCTTC
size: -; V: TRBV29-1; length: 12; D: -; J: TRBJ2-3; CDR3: CSVVGGADTQYF; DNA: TGCAGCGTTGTAGGGGGGGCAGATACGCAGTATTTT
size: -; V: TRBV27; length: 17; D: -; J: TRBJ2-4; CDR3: CASSLLGGNRAKNIQYF; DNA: TGTGCCAGCAGTTTATTAGGCGGGAACCGAGCCAAAAACATTCAGTACTTC
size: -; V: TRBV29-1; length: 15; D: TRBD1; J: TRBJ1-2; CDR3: CSGGQYPNSNYGYTF; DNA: TGCAGCGGGGGACAGTATCCAAACTCTAACTATGGCTACACCTTC
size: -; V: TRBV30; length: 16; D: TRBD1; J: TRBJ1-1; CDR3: CAWRKTGTVPNTEAFF; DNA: TGTGCCTGGAGGAAGACAGGGACGGTACCGAACACTGAAGCTTTCTTT
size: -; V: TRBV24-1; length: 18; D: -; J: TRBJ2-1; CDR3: CATSDSAHSAGSYNEQFF; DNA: TGTGCCACCAGTGATTCTGCCCATAGCGCCGGCTCCTACAATGAGCAGTTCTTC